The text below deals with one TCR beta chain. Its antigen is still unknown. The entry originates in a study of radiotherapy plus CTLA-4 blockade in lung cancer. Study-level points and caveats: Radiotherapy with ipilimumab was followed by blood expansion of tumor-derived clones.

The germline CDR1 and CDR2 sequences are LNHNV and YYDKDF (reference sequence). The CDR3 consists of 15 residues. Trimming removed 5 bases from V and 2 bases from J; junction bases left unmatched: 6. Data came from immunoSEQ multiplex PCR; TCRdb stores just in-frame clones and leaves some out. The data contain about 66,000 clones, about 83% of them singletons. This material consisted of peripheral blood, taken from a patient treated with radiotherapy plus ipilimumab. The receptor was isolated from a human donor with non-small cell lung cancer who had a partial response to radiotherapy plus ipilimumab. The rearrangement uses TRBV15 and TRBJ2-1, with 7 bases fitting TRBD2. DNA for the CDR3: TGTGCCACCAGCTCGACTAGCAGAGCCTACAATGAGCAGTTCTTC. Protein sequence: CATSSTSRAYNEQFF.